These 8 T cell receptor beta chains were sequenced from one sample in a study of identical twins. In TCRdb, the 5' RACE reads were re-called with MiXCR into one record per CDR3 protein. The data contain about 260,000 distinct CDR3 sequences, around 7% of them singletons. The sample was also linked to a second study, of yellow fever vaccine responses in identical twins.

The sequenced sample was memory (CD45RO+) T cells sorted from blood. The receptors shown here come from a woman younger than 30 in good health.

The rearrangement uses TRBV20-1 and TRBJ2-7, with 8 bases that match TRBD2. Germline CDR1 reads DFQATT; CDR2 reads SNEGSKA (reference sequence). J lost 2 bases, V lost 1 base, and 7 bases had no gene match. The CDR3 covers 15 residues. CDR3 residues: CSARGVGGLAYEQYF. CDR3 bases: TGCAGTGCTAGAGGGGTCGGGGGACTAGCCTACGAGCAGTACTTC.

This clonotype was counted only a few times. CDR3 DNA sequence: TGTGCCATCAGGGAGGACAGGGGGGCATCCTACGAGCAGTACTTC. Protein: CAIREDRGASYEQYF. V and J are TRBV10-3 and TRBJ2-7; 10 bases match TRBD1. CDR3 length: 15 amino acids. Germline V gives CDR1 ENHRY, CDR2 SYGVKD. Unmatched junction bases numbered 6, after V lost 6 bases and J lost 1 base.

The chain joins TRBV27 to TRBJ1-1; D is ambiguous. Deletions cut 6 bases from V and 2 bases from J, with 13 bases between. CDR1 MNHEY and CDR2 SMNVEV come from the germline V gene (reference sequence). The CDR3 is made up of 14 amino acids. For the CDR3, the DNA is TGTGCCAGCAGACCCCCCGGGCCAAACACTGAAGCTTTCTTT. Its translation: CASRPPGPNTEAFF.

This clonotype has more than one count but fewer than ten. The V and J genes are TRBV6-1 and TRBJ1-2, with unresolved D. Trimming shortened V by 6 bases and J by 4 bases, and 12 bases separated the two germline ends. CDR3 size: 13 residues. CDR1 and CDR2 (germline): MNHNS, SASEGT. The CDR3 sequence: CASSLGIPYGYTF. CDR3 DNA: TGTGCCAGCAGCCTTGGAATACCCTATGGCTACACCTTC.

The gene calls are TRBV12-3 or TRBV12-4 and TRBJ2-6; 14 bases line up with TRBD2. This CDR3 spans 21 amino acids. The ends lost 3 bases at V and 1 base at J; junction bases unmatched: 11. In nucleotides, the CDR3 is TGTGCCAGCAGTTTCGGGGGCAGGGGACTAGCGGGAGTATCTGGGGCCAACGTCCTGACTTTC. It encodes CASSFGGRGLAGVSGANVLTF.

This clonotype was seen many times. The V gene is TRBV12-3 or TRBV12-4, the J gene TRBJ1-1; D ambiguous. V gave up 2 bases and J gave up 0 bases, with 7 bases separating them. The CDR3 totals 14 residues. The CDR3 sequence: CASSLNLMNTEAFF. In nucleotides, the CDR3 is TGTGCCAGCAGTTTAAATCTAATGAACACTGAAGCTTTCTTT.

This sequence joins TRBV20-1 and TRBJ2-5; D remains ambiguous. The germline CDR1 and CDR2 sequences are DFQATT and SNEGSKA (reference sequence). Deletions cut 1 base from V and 2 bases from J, with 8 bases between. This CDR3 is 13 amino acids long. As DNA, the CDR3 is TGCAGTGCTAGAGGGAGAGGTCAAGAGACCCAGTACTTC. The encoded protein is CSARGRGQETQYF.

At least ten counts were recorded for this clonotype. The chain couples TRBV27 to TRBJ2-5, with TRBD1 matching 7 bases. The CDR3 is 13 residues long. V lost 6 bases, J lost 4 bases, and 5 bases stayed unmatched. Germline values: CDR1 MNHEY, CDR2 SMNVEV (reference sequence). Here the CDR3 DNA reads TGTGCCAGCAGGGACCGGACAGGAGAGACCCAGTACTTC. Amino acid sequence: CASRDRTGETQYF.